This TCR beta chain stems from a study of T cell repertoires in cytomegalovirus infection. Turning to the study itself: In public TCR beta signatures, there were indications of both CMV infection and matching HLA type. Study outcomes and limitations: Cumulated frequencies of public TCR beta families served to identify carriers of CMV plus the relevant HLA. HLA-C-restricted CMV clonotypes gave the most frequent clonotype in two of eight donors.

This clonotype was counted at least ten times. Its antigen is unidentified. MiXCR was run by TCRdb on the reads, yielding one entry per CDR3 protein. The sample has 250,000 or so distinct CDR3 sequences, approximately 13% seen once. Germline CDR1 and CDR2: SGHVS and FQNEAQ. V shed 3 bases, J shed 1 base, and the junction held 1 base outside the gene matches. The CDR3 covers 14 residues. Sequenced material: PBMCs. The rearrangement uses TRBV7-8 and TRBJ2-7; the match to TRBD1 covers 9 bases. This clonotype was sampled from a human donor in good health (CMV status not recorded). Some clones in this sample may be carry-over from other donors' samples. The CDR3: CASSLDRGSYEQYF. CDR3 in DNA: TGTGCCAGCAGCTTGGACAGGGGTTCCTACGAGCAGTACTTC.